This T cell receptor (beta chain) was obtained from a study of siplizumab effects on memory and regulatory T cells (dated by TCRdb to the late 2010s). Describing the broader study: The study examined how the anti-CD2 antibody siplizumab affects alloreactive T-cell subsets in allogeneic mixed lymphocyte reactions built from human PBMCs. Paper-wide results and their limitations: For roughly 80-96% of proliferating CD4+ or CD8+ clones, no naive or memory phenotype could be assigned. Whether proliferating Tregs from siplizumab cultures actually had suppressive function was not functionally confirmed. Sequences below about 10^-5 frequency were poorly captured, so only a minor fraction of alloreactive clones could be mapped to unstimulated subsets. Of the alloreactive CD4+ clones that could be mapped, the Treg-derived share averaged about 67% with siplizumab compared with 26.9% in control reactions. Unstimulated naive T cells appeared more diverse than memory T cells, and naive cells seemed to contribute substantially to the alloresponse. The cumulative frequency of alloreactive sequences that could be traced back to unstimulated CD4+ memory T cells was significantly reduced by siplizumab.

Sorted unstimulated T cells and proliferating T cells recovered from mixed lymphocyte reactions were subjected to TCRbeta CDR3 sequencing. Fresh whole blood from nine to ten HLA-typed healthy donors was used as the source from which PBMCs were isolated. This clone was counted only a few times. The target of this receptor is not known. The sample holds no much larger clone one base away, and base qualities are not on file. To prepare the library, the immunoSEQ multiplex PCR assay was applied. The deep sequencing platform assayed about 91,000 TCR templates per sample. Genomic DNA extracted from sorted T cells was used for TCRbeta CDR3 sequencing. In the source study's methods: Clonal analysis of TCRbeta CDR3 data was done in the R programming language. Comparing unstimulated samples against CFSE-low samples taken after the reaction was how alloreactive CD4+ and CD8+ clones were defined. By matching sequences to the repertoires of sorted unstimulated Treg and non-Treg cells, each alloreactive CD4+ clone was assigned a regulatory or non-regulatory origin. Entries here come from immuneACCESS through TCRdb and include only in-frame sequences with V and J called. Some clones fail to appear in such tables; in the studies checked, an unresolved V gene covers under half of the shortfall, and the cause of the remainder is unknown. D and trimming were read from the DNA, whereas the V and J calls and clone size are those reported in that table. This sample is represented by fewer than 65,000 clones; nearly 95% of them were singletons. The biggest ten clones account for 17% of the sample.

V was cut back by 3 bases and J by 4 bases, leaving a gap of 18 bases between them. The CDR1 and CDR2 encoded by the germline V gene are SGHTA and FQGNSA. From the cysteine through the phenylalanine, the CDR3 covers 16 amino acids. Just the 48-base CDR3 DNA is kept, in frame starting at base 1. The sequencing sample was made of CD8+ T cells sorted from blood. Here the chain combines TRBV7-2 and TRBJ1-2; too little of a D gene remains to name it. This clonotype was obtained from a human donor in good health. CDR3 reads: CASSLHENRISYGYTF. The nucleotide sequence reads TGTGCCAGCAGCTTGCATGAGAATAGGATATCCTATGGCTACACCTTC. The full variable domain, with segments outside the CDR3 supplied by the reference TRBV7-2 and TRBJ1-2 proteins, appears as GAGVSQSPSNKVTEKGKDVELRCDPISGHTALYWYRQSLGQGLEFLIYFQGNSAPDKSGLPSDRFSAERTGGSVSTLTIQRTQQEDSAVYLCASSLHENRISYGYTFGSGTRLTVV.